This T cell receptor (beta chain) came from a study of blood T cell repertoires in COVID-19. With 1 base removed from V and 9 bases from J, the gap between germline ends came to 13 bases. The germline V gene encodes CDR1 LGHDT and CDR2 YNNKEL (reference sequence). The CDR3 extends over 14 amino acids. The method was immunoSEQ multiplex PCR; TCRdb's version includes in-frame clones alone and lacks a portion of them. The top ten hold roughly 3% of the sample, which has 330,000 or so clones, roughly 87% seen once. Material: PBMCs or T cells enriched from blood (not recorded which). The chain joins TRBV3-1 (or the pseudogene TRBV3-2) to TRBJ1-5; TRBD1 might be the D (5 bases). This TCR was sampled from a woman aged 30 to 39 who had recovered from COVID-19. The CDR3 DNA sequence: TGTGCCAGCAGCCAAGGACAGATCCTCGGGCCCCAGCATTTT. As protein: CASSQGQILGPQHF.